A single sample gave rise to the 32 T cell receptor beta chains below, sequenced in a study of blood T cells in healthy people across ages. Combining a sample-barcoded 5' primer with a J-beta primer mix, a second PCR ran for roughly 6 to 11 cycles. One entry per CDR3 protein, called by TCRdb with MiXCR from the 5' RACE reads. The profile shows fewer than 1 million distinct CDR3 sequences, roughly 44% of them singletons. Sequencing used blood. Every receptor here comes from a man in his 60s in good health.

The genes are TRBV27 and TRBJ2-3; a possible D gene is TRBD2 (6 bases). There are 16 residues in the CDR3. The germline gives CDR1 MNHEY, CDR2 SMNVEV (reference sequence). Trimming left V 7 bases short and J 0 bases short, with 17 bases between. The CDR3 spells CASTIRPGLSTDTQYF. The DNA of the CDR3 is TGTGCCAGCACCATCCGCCCGGGACTCAGCACAGATACGCAGTATTTT.

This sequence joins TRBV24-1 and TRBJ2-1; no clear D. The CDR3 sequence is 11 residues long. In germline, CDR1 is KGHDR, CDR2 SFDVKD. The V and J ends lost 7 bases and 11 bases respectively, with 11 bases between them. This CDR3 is CATSAGPKQFF. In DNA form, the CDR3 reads TGTGCCACCAGCGCCGGGCCAAAGCAGTTCTTC.

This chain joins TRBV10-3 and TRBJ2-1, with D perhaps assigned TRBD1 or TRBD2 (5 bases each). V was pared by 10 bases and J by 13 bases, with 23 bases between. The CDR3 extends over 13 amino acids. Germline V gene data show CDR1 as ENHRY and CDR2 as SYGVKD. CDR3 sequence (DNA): TGTGCCACCGCCTTGGGGGTTAGGGAGACCCAGTTCTTC. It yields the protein CATALGVRETQFF.

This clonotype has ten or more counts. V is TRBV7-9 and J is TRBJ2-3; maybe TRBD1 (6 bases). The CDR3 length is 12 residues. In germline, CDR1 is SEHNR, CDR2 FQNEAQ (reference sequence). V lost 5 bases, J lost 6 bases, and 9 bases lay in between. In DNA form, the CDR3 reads TGTGCCAGCAGCCCTCAGGGGGATACGCAGTATTTT. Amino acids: CASSPQGDTQYF.

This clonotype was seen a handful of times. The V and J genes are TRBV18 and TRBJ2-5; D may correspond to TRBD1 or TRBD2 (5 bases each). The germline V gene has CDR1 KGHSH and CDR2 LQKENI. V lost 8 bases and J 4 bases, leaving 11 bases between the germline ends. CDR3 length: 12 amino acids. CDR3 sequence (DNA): TGTGCCAGCGCTGATGGGGGAGAGACCCAGTACTTC. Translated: CASADGGETQYF. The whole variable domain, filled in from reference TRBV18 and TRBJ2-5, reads NAGVMQNPRHLVRRRGQEARLRCSPMKGHSHVYWYRQLPEEGLKFMVYLQKENIIDESGMPKERFSAEFPKEGPSILRIQQVVRGDSAAYFCASADGGETQYFGPGTRLLVL.

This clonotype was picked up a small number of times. Written as DNA, the CDR3 is TGTGCTAGTGGTTTGGTGTGGCAGTTCTTC. It is translated as CASGLVWQFF. V and J are TRBV12-5 and TRBJ2-1; D is ambiguous. The CDR3 is 10 amino acids. Germline CDR1 is LGHNT and CDR2 is FRNRAP. V lost 0 bases, J lost 12 bases, and 3 bases lay in between.

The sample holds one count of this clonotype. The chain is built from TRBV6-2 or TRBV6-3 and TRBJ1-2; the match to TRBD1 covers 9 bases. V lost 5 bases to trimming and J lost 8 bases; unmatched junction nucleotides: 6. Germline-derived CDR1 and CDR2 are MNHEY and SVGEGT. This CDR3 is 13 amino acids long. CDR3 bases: TGTGCCAGCAGTGCCCGGACAGGGGAGGGCTACACCTTC. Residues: CASSARTGEGYTF.

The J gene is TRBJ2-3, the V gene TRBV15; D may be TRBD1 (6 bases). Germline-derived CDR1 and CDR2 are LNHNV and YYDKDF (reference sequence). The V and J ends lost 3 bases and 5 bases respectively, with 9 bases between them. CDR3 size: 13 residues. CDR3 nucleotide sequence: TGTGCCACCAGCAGGTTCAGGGGAGATACGCAGTATTTT. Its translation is CATSRFRGDTQYF.

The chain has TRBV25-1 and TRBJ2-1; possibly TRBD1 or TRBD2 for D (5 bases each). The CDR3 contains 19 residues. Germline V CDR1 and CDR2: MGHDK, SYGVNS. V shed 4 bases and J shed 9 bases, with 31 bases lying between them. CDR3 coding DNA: TGTGCCAGCAGTGTCTCTCCGGGGCGTGGGGGTGATTCTTTCGGTGAGCAGTTCTTC. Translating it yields CASSVSPGRGGDSFGEQFF.

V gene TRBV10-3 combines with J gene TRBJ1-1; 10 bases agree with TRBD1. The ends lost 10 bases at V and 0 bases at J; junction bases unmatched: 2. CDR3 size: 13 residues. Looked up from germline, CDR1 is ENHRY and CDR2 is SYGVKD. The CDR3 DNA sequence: TGTGCCACCGGACAGGGGGTGAACACTGAAGCTTTCTTT. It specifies CATGQGVNTEAFF.

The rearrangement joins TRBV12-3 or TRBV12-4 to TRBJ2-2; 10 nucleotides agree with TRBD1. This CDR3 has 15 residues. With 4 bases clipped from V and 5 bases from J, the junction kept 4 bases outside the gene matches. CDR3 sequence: CASSSGQGRTGELFF. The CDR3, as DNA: TGTGCCAGCAGTTCGGGACAGGGGAGAACCGGGGAGCTGTTTTTT.

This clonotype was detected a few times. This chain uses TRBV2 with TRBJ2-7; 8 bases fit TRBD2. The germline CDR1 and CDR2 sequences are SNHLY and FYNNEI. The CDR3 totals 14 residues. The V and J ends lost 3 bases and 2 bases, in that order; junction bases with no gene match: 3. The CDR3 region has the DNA TGTGCCAGCAGTGACAGCGGGGGAACCTACGAGCAGTACTTC. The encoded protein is CASSDSGGTYEQYF.

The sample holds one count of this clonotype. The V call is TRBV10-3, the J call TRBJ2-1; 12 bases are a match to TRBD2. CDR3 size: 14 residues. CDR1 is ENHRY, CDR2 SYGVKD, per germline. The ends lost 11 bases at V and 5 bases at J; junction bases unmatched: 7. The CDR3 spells CAAQTSGGNNEQFF. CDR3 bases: TGTGCCGCCCAAACTAGCGGGGGGAACAATGAGCAGTTCTTC.

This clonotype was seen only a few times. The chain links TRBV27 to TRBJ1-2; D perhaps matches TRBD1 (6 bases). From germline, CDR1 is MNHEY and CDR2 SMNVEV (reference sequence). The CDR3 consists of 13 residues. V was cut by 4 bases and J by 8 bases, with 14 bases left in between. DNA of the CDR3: TGTGCCAGCAGTTCGACAGGAGCAAGAGGCTACACCTTC. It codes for CASSSTGARGYTF.

Here the CDR3 reads CSVERLAGVYNEQYF. The DNA of the CDR3 is TGCAGCGTTGAGAGGCTAGCGGGGGTTTACAATGAGCAGTACTTC. This chain links TRBV29-1 with TRBJ2-1; 10 nucleotides agree with TRBD2. The DNA end is a closer match to TRBJ2-7, so the J assignment may be wrong. This CDR3 is built from 15 residues. Per germline, CDR1 SQVTM and CDR2 ANQGSEA.

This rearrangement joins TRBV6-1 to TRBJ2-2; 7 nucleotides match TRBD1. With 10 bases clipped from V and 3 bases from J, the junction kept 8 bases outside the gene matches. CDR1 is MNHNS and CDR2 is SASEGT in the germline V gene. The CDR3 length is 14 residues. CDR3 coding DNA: TGTGCCACCCAGTCCGACAGGGACACCGGGGAGCTGTTTTTT. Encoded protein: CATQSDRDTGELFF.

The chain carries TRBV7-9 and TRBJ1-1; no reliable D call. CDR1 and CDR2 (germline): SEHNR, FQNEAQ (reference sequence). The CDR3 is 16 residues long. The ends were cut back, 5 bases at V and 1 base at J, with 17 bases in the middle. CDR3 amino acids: CASSLPPFSGNTEAFF. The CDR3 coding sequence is TGTGCCAGCAGCCTGCCACCCTTTTCGGGGAACACTGAAGCTTTCTTT.

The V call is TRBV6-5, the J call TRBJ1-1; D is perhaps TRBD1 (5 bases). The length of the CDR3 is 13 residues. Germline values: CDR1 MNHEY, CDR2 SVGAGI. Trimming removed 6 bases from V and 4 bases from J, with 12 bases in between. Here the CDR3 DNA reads TGTGCCAGCAGCAATTCTCAGGGCACTGAAGCTTTCTTT. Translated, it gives CASSNSQGTEAFF.

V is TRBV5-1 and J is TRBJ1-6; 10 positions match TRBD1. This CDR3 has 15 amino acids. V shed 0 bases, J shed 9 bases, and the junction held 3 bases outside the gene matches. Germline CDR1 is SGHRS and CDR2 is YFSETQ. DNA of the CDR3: TGCGCCAGCAGCTTGGCGGACAGGGGGTCTTCACCCCTCCACTTT. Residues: CASSLADRGSSPLHF.

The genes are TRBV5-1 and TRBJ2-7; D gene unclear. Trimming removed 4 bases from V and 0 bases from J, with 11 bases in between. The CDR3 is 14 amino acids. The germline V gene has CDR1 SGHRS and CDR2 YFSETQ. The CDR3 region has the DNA TGCGCCAGCAGCACACGGCTGGACTCCTACGAGCAGTACTTC. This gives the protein CASSTRLDSYEQYF.

Written as DNA, the CDR3 is TGTGCCAGCTCACCCTTTGACAGGGGGGACTCCTACGAGCAGTACTTC. This sequence encodes CASSPFDRGDSYEQYF. This chain connects TRBV18 to TRBJ2-7; 9 bases map to TRBD1. Germline assignment: CDR1 KGHSH and CDR2 LQKENI. Germline trimming cut 3 bases from V and 0 bases from J; bases unmatched to any gene: 6. This CDR3 has 16 residues. Drawing the rest from reference TRBV18 and TRBJ2-7, the complete variable domain is NAGVMQNPRHLVRRRGQEARLRCSPMKGHSHVYWYRQLPEEGLKFMVYLQKENIIDESGMPKERFSAEFPKEGPSILRIQQVVRGDSAAYFCASSPFDRGDSYEQYFGPGTRLTVT.

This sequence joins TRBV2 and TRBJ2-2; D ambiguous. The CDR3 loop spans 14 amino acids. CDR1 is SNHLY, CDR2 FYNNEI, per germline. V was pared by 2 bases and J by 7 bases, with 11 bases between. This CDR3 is CASSEFRLGGELFF. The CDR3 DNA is TGTGCCAGCAGTGAATTCAGGTTGGGCGGGGAGCTGTTTTTT.

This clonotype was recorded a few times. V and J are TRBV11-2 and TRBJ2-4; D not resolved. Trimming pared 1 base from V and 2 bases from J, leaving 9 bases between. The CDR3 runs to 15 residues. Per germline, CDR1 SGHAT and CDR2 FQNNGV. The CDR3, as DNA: TGTGCCAGCAGCTTAGTTTCCGGAACCAAAAACATTCAGTACTTC. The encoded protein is CASSLVSGTKNIQYF.

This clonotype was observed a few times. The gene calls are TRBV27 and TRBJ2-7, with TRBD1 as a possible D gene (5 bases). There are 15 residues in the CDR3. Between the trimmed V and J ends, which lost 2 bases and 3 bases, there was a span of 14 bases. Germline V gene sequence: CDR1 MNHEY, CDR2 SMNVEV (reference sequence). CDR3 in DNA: TGTGCCAGCAGTTTACGGACAATGGGCAACTACGAGCAGTACTTC. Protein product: CASSLRTMGNYEQYF.

CDR3 protein: CAWSEGTYEQYF. The CDR3 region has the DNA TGTGCCTGGAGTGAGGGTACCTACGAGCAGTACTTC. The V and J genes are TRBV30 and TRBJ2-7; D is unclear. The germline CDR1 and CDR2 sequences are GTSNPN and SVGIG (reference sequence). The V end lost 1 base, the J end lost 2 bases, and 6 bases lay between the germline ends. This CDR3 is built from 12 residues.

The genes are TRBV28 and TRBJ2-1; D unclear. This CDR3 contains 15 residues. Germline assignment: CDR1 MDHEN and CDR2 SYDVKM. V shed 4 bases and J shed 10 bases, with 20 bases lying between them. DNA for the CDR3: TGTGCCAGCAGTTCGGGCCAGATGACTGGGAAGGAGCAGTTCTTC. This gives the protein CASSSGQMTGKEQFF.

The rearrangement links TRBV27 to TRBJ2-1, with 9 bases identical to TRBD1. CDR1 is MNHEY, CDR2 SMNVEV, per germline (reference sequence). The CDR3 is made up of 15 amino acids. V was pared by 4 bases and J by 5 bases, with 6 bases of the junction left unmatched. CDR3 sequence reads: CASSWGTGRNNEQFF. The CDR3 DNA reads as TGTGCCAGCAGTTGGGGGACAGGGAGGAACAATGAGCAGTTCTTC.

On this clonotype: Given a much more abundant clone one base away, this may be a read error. CDR3 protein: CASILDALAYEQFF. The CDR3 DNA is TGTGCCAGCATCTTAGATGCCCTAGCGTATGAGCAGTTCTTC. The chain carries TRBV7-8 and TRBJ2-1; tentative D call: TRBD2 (6 bases). The CDR3 is made up of 14 amino acids. The germline V gene has CDR1 SGHVS and CDR2 FQNEAQ. Combining the CDR3 with reference TRBV7-8 and TRBJ2-1 gives the whole variable domain GAGVSQSPRYKVAKRGQDVALRCDPISGHVSLFWYQQALGQGPEFLTYFQNEAQLDKSGLPSDRFFAERPEGSVSTLKIQRTQQEDSAVYLCASILDALAYEQFFGPGTRLTVL.

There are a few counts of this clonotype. This CDR3 reads CSVTPGTGGTKTQYF. The CDR3 region has the DNA TGCAGCGTTACTCCCGGGACAGGGGGAACGAAGACCCAGTACTTC. V and J are TRBV29-1 and TRBJ2-5; 11 nucleotides align to TRBD1. The junction had 11 bases not matched to a gene; V was cut back by 5 bases and J by 6 bases. This CDR3 is 15 amino acids long. Germline V gives CDR1 SQVTM, CDR2 ANQGSEA.

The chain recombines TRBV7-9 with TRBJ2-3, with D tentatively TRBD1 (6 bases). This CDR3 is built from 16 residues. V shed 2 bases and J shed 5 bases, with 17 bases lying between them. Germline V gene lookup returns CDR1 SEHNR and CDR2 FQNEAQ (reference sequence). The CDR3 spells CASSLNWGPSQDTQYF. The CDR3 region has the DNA TGTGCCAGCAGCTTAAACTGGGGGCCCTCACAAGATACGCAGTATTTT.

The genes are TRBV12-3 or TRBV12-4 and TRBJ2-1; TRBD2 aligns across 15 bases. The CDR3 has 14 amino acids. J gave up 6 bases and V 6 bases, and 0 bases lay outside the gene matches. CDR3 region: CASRGLAGGNEQFF. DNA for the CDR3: TGTGCCAGCAGGGGACTAGCGGGGGGCAATGAGCAGTTCTTC.

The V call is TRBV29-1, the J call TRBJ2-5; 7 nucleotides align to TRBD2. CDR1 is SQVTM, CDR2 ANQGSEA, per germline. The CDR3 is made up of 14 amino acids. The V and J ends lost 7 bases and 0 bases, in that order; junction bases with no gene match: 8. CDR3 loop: CSARGRGDQETQYF. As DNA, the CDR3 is TGCAGCGCCCGGGGCCGGGGGGACCAAGAGACCCAGTACTTC.